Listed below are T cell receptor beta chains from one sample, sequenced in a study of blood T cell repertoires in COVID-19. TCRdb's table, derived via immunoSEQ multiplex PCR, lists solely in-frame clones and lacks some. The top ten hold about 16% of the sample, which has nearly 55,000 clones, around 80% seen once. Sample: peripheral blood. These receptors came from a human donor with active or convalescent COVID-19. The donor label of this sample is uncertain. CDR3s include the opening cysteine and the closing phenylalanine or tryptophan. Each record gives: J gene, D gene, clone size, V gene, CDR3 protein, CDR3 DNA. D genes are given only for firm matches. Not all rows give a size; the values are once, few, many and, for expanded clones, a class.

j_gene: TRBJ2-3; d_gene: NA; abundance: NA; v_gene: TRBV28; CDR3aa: CASGTGGSFIDTQYF; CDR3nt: TGTGCCAGCGGTACTGGGGGGTCATTCATAGATACGCAGTATTTT
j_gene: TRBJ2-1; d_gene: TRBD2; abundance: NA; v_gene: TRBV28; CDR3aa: CASSSFRTGGSGYYGFF; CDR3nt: TGTGCCAGCAGTAGTTTCCGGACCGGGGGGTCCGGTTACTACGGTTTCTTC
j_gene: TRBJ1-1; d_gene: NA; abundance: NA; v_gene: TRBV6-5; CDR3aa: CASTSPREAFF; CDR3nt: TGTGCCAGCACCTCTCCACGGGAAGCTTTCTTT
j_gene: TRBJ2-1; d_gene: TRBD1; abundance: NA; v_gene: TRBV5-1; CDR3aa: CASSLSGQTNEQFF; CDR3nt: TGCGCCAGCAGCTTATCGGGACAGACCAATGAGCAGTTCTTC
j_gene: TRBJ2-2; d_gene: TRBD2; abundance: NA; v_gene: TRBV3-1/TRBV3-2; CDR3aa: CASSRLAGSHGELFF; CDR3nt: TGTGCCAGCAGCCGACTAGCGGGAAGTCACGGGGAGCTGTTTTTT
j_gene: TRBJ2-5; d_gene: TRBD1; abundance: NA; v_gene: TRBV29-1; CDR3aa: CSGGQQETQYF; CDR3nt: TGCAGCGGGGGACAGCAAGAGACCCAGTACTTC
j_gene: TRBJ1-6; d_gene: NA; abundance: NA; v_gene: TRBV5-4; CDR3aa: CASSFESVNNSPLHF; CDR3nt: TGTGCCAGCAGCTTCGAATCAGTTAATAATTCACCCCTCCACTTT
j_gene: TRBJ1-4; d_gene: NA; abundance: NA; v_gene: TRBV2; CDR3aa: CASTSLGGANEKLFF; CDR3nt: TGTGCCAGCACAAGCCTGGGGGGGGCTAATGAAAAACTGTTTTTT
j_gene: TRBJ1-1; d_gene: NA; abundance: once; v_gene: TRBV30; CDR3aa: CAWSGGGGPEAFF; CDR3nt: TGTGCCTGGAGCGGAGGAGGCGGGCCTGAAGCTTTCTTT
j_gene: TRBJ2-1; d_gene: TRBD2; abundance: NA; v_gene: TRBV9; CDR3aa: CASSATSGINEQFF; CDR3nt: TGTGCCAGCAGCGCGACTAGCGGGATCAATGAGCAGTTCTTC
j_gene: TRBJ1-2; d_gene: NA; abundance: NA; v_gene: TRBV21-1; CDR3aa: CASSKVQGNGYTF; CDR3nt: TGTGCCAGCAGCAAAGTACAGGGAAATGGCTACACCTTC
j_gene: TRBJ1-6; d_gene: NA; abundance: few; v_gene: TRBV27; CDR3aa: CASSLDSPSLFSPLHF; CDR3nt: TGTGCCAGCAGCCTGGACAGTCCCTCTCTTTTTTCACCCCTCCACTTT
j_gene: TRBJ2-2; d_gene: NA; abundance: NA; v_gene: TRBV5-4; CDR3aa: CASSRTGELFF; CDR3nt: TGTGCCAGCAGCCGGACCGGGGAGCTGTTTTTT
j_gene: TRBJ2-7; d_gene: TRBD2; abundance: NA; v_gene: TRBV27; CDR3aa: CASSLNLAGGPYEQYF; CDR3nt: TGTGCCAGCAGTTTAAACTTAGCGGGAGGTCCATACGAGCAGTACTTC
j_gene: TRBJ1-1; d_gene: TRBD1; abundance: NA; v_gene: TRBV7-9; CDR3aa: CASSPKRGQFTEAFF; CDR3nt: TGTGCCAGCAGCCCCAAAAGGGGGCAATTCACTGAAGCTTTCTTT
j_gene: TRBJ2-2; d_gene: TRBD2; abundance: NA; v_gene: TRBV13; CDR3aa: CASSWTSGTGELFF; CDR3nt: TGTGCCAGCAGCTGGACTAGCGGGACCGGGGAGCTGTTTTTT